The 20 T cell receptor beta chains below were found in one sample sequenced in a study of T cells after yellow fever vaccination. One entry per CDR3 protein, called by TCRdb with MiXCR from the 5' RACE reads. The sample consists of about 340,000 distinct CDR3 sequences, roughly an eighth of them appearing once. The sample consisted of CD4+ T cells sorted from PBMCs, taken 15 days after the yellow fever booster vaccination. These receptors all stem from a man between 18 and 29 years old who received the YFV17D yellow fever vaccine.

The V and J genes are TRBV10-3 and TRBJ1-2; TRBD1 might be the D (6 bases). Trimming removed 8 bases at V and 0 bases at J, with 13 bases between. CDR1 is ENHRY, CDR2 SYGVKD, per germline. This CDR3 spans 14 amino acids. The CDR3 is CAIPKDSSNYGYTF. CDR3 in DNA: TGTGCCATCCCCAAGGACAGCTCTAACTATGGCTACACCTTC.

In this sample, this clonotype turned up many times. The V and J genes are TRBV24-1 and TRBJ2-5; possibly TRBD2 for D (6 bases). CDR1 is KGHDR, CDR2 SFDVKD, per germline. Trimming took off 5 bases at V and 2 bases at J, with 17 bases between the two ends. This CDR3 region has 16 residues. CDR3 nucleotides: TGTGCCACCAGTGCCCCCGGGAGCCGCGAGCAAGAGACCCAGTACTTC. Translating it yields CATSAPGSREQETQYF.

This rearrangement joins TRBV12-3 or TRBV12-4 to TRBJ2-6; 11 bases are a match to TRBD1. There are 19 residues in the CDR3. The J segment lost 3 bases and the V segment lost 6 bases, leaving 13 bases of the junction unmatched. CDR3 sequence: CASSPLPGQGARGANVLTF. The CDR3, as DNA: TGTGCCAGCAGCCCTCTCCCCGGACAGGGGGCGCGTGGGGCCAACGTCCTGACTTTC.

The rearrangement links TRBV28 to TRBJ2-7; weak D call: TRBD1 (5 bases). The V end was cut by 6 bases, the J end by 2 bases, with 17 bases between. The CDR3 is made up of 15 amino acids. CDR1 is MDHEN and CDR2 is SYDVKM in the germline V gene. The CDR3 region is CASSPSSAGPYEQYV. CDR3 in DNA: TGTGCCAGCAGCCCGTCGTCGGCAGGGCCCTACGAGCAGTACGTC.

This clonotype was detected only a few times. The gene calls are TRBV7-2 and TRBJ2-5; a weak D match, TRBD2 (7 bases). Trimming removed 5 bases at V and 4 bases at J, with 17 bases between. This CDR3 comprises 15 residues. Germline loops: CDR1 SGHTA, CDR2 FQGNSA. This CDR3 is CASSLRGPAGETQYF. Written as DNA, the CDR3 is TGTGCCAGCAGCCTGCGGGGGCCCGCGGGAGAGACCCAGTACTTC.

CDR3 residues: CASSHRGARYNSPLHF. The CDR3 DNA reads TGTGCCAGCAGTCACAGGGGGGCAAGGTATAATTCACCCCTCCACTTT. This rearrangement joins TRBV6-5 to TRBJ1-6; 8 bases agree with TRBD1. J was trimmed by 4 bases and V by 5 bases; bases with no gene match: 7. From germline, CDR1 is MNHEY and CDR2 SVGAGI. This CDR3 is 16 amino acids long.

This clonotype has a count of ten or more. The chain carries TRBV5-1 and TRBJ2-1; 9 nucleotides agree with TRBD1. V was pared by 2 bases and J by 6 bases, with 6 bases of the junction left unmatched. The germline gives CDR1 SGHRS, CDR2 YFSETQ. CDR3 length: 15 residues. CDR3 loop: CASSFTGQGINEQFF. CDR3 coding DNA: TGCGCCAGCAGCTTTACGGGACAGGGTATCAATGAGCAGTTCTTC.

This clonotype was detected a few times. CDR3 loop: CSARSVTTGYQETQYF. Here the CDR3 DNA reads TGCAGTGCTAGAAGCGTAACGACAGGGTACCAAGAGACCCAGTACTTC. The V gene is TRBV20-1, the J gene TRBJ2-5, with 7 bases lining up with TRBD1. Trimming took 2 bases from V and 0 from J; bases not matched to a gene: 9. The CDR3 extends over 16 amino acids. Germline CDR1 is DFQATT and CDR2 is SNEGSKA (reference sequence).

Many counts were recorded for this clonotype. The chain links TRBV6-2 or TRBV6-3 to TRBJ2-4; D may match TRBD1 or TRBD2 (5 bases each). V dropped 8 bases and J dropped 5 bases, with 28 bases sitting between them. This CDR3 spans 18 amino acids. The germline gives CDR1 MNHEY, CDR2 SVGEGT. DNA of the CDR3: TGTGCCAGCTCCCCACGGCGATGGGACGAAGGTAGTCAAAACATTCAGTACTTC. Translating it yields CASSPRRWDEGSQNIQYF.

The chain couples TRBV5-1 to TRBJ2-3; D not resolved. Germline V gene data show CDR1 as SGHRS and CDR2 as YFSETQ. With 4 bases removed from V and 4 bases from J, the gap between germline ends came to 16 bases. The length of the CDR3 is 15 residues. The CDR3 DNA reads as TGCGCCAGCAGCATATGGGCGATAGGGTCAGATACGCAGTATTTT. Its protein product is CASSIWAIGSDTQYF.

This clonotype was counted only a few times. V and J are TRBV5-1 and TRBJ2-5; 10 bases agree with TRBD1. The V gene's germline CDR1 is SGHRS and CDR2 YFSETQ. V gave up 4 bases and J gave up 2 bases; unmatched junction bases: 11. This CDR3 comprises 17 residues. This chain's CDR3 is CASSPGQGTVLQETQYF. As DNA, the CDR3 is TGCGCCAGCAGCCCGGGACAGGGGACCGTCCTACAAGAGACCCAGTACTTC.

The rearrangement uses TRBV10-3 and TRBJ1-2; possibly TRBD1 for D (6 bases). Germline lookup yields CDR1 ENHRY and CDR2 SYGVKD. V was trimmed by 6 bases and J by 1 base, leaving 15 bases between them. The CDR3 contains 15 residues. The CDR3 nucleotides are TGTGCCATCAGCCCGGACAGTTTTTATAACTATGGCTACACCTTC. Translating it yields CAISPDSFYNYGYTF.

This clonotype has a count of ten or more. The chain has TRBV4-1 and TRBJ1-1; TRBD1 is a possible D gene (5 bases). The germline V gene has CDR1 MGHRA and CDR2 YSYEKL. The length of the CDR3 is 15 residues. Trimming stripped 0 bases from V and 5 bases from J, with 13 bases between. CDR3 sequence: CASSQDEGWGTEAFF. In DNA form, the CDR3 reads TGCGCCAGCAGCCAAGATGAGGGGTGGGGGACTGAAGCTTTCTTT.

This clonotype was observed at least ten times. The chain links TRBV29-1 to TRBJ2-7; 9 nucleotides match TRBD1. With 5 bases clipped from V and 6 bases from J, the junction kept 2 bases outside the gene matches. This CDR3 spans 11 amino acids. CDR1 SQVTM and CDR2 ANQGSEA come from the germline V gene. DNA of the CDR3: TGCAGCGTTCGGGGACAGGGCGAGCAGTACGTC. The encoded protein is CSVRGQGEQYV.

This clonotype appeared many times. V is TRBV6-6 and J is TRBJ1-3, with no clear D. Looked up from germline, CDR1 is MNHNY and CDR2 is SVGAGI (reference sequence). Trimming stripped 2 bases from V and 8 bases from J, with 13 bases between. The CDR3 length is 14 residues. In DNA, the CDR3 is TGTGCCAGCAGTTACCATTCCGGAGCGGACACCATATATTTT. Its translation: CASSYHSGADTIYF.

This clonotype was observed a handful of times. The V call is TRBV7-2, the J call TRBJ1-1; TRBD1 matches at 8 bases. J gave up 0 bases and V 5 bases, and 14 bases lay outside the gene matches. The CDR3 is 18 residues long. CDR1 is SGHTA, CDR2 FQGNSA, per germline. The CDR3 DNA sequence: TGTGCCAGCAGCCCCAGGGGGCTGACGCCCCGCGTGAACACTGAAGCTTTCTTT. Translation: CASSPRGLTPRVNTEAFF. The full variable domain, rest sourced from reference TRBV7-2 and TRBJ1-1, is GAGVSQSPSNKVTEKGKDVELRCDPISGHTALYWYRQSLGQGLEFLIYFQGNSAPDKSGLPSDRFSAERTGGSVSTLTIQRTQQEDSAVYLCASSPRGLTPRVNTEAFFGQGTRLTVV.

The chain employs TRBV10-1 and TRBJ2-1; D not certain. Germline V lookup: CDR1 WNHNN, CDR2 SYGVQD (reference sequence). Between the trimmed V and J ends, which lost 4 bases and 7 bases, there was a span of 11 bases. This CDR3 region has 13 residues. In nucleotides, the CDR3 is TGCGCCAGCAGTGCGGATGCGAGGAATGAGCAGTTCTTC. Protein sequence: CASSADARNEQFF.

This clonotype was detected ten times or more. V usage is TRBV20-1 and J usage is TRBJ1-2, with 8 bases identical to TRBD1. The V gene end was trimmed by 0 bases and the J gene end by 6 bases; junction bases not matched to a gene: 6. The CDR3 covers 14 residues. Germline V gene sequence: CDR1 DFQATT, CDR2 SNEGSKA (reference sequence). The CDR3 spells CSARDGTGPNGYTF. The CDR3 DNA sequence: TGCAGTGCTAGAGATGGGACAGGACCCAATGGCTACACCTTC.

To note about this clonotype: One junction end disagrees with the germline gene, perhaps due to a read error. The chain carries TRBV18 and TRBJ2-7; D gene ambiguous. This CDR3 region has 13 residues. CDR1 KGHSH and CDR2 LQKENI come from the germline V gene. The CDR3 is CDSSPPILFEQYF. CDR3 nucleotides: TGTGACAGCTCACCACCGATTCTGTTCGAGCAGTACTTC.

This chain connects TRBV12-3 or TRBV12-4 to TRBJ2-2; 14 nucleotides line up with TRBD2. The CDR3 length is 18 residues. V was pared by 7 bases and J by 1 base, with 8 bases of the junction left unmatched. CDR3 region: CASIRTSGGPLNTGELFF. CDR3 DNA sequence: TGTGCCAGCATTCGGACTAGCGGGGGGCCCCTGAACACCGGGGAGCTGTTTTTT.